Presented here are 6 T cell receptor beta chains from one specimen sequenced in a study of T cell repertoires in cytomegalovirus infection. TCRdb independently ran MiXCR on the reads; one entry per CDR3 protein. In the table there are some 700,000 distinct CDR3 sequences, around 32% of which are singletons. Antigens for these TCRs are unknown. Sequencing was performed on cultured PBMCs, taken from culture after CMV antigen stimulation. These receptors were obtained from a human donor in good health (CMV status not recorded). Some clones in this sample may be carry-over from other donors' samples.

This chain uses TRBV2 with TRBJ1-4; D not resolved. The V end was cut by 8 bases, the J end by 0 bases, with 13 bases between. Germline lookup yields CDR1 SNHLY and CDR2 FYNNEI. The CDR3 totals 15 residues. The CDR3 DNA follows: TGTGCCAGCGGAAGGGATCAGGCAACTAATGAAAAACTGTTTTTT. This gives the protein CASGRDQATNEKLFF. Complete variable domain (other parts from reference TRBV2 and TRBJ1-4): EPEVTQTPSHQVTQMGQEVILRCVPISNHLYFYWYRQILGQKVEFLVSFYNNEISEKSEIFDDQFSVERPDGSNFTLKIRSTKLEDSAMYFCASGRDQATNEKLFFGSGTQLSVL.

There are a few counts of this clonotype. This chain connects TRBV6-2 or TRBV6-3 to TRBJ2-1; D is ambiguous. The V and J ends lost 3 bases and 1 base respectively, with 4 bases between them. The CDR3 covers 13 residues. The V gene's germline CDR1 is MNHEY and CDR2 SVGEGT. CDR3 sequence: CASSYWSYNEQFF. CDR3 nucleotide sequence: TGTGCCAGCAGTTATTGGTCCTACAATGAGCAGTTCTTC.

J is TRBJ1-1 and V is TRBV3-1, with a tentative D call TRBD1 (5 bases). Trimming removed 3 bases at V and 5 bases at J, with 10 bases between. Germline values: CDR1 LGHDT, CDR2 YNNKEL (reference sequence). The CDR3 loop spans 13 amino acids. The CDR3 DNA reads as TGTGCCAGCAGCCAGCCGACAGTGACTGAAGCTTTCTTT. Its translation is CASSQPTVTEAFF.

J is TRBJ2-5 and V is TRBV7-9; the D gene could be TRBD1 or TRBD2 (6 bases each). Germline CDR1 is SEHNR and CDR2 is FQNEAQ (reference sequence). The CDR3 has 15 residues. Trimming shortened V by 5 bases and J by 4 bases, and 17 bases separated the two germline ends. The CDR3 is CASSPTSEGGETQYF. The DNA of the CDR3 is TGTGCCAGCAGCCCTACCTCCGAGGGGGGAGAGACCCAGTACTTC.

This chain uses TRBV29-1 with TRBJ1-1; D is ambiguous. Between the trimmed V and J ends, which lost 4 bases and 10 bases, there was a span of 13 bases. This CDR3 contains 11 residues. Germline V lookup: CDR1 SQVTM, CDR2 ANQGSEA. CDR3 nucleotide sequence: TGCAGCGTTGGGGTTGCCCGGGGAGCTTTCTTT. Amino acids: CSVGVARGAFF.

This clonotype was seen more than once but under ten times. The chain is built from TRBV6-2 or TRBV6-3 and TRBJ1-1; no reliable D call. This CDR3 is 12 amino acids long. The V and J ends lost 6 bases and 7 bases respectively, with 12 bases between them. In germline, CDR1 is MNHEY, CDR2 SVGEGT. DNA of the CDR3: TGTGCCAGCAGCTACGGACGGGGTGAAGCTTTCTTT. Its translation: CASSYGRGEAFF.